Listed below are T cell receptor beta chains from one sample, sequenced in a study of blood T cell repertoires in COVID-19. Assay: immunoSEQ multiplex PCR; the TCRdb copy retains only in-frame clones and omits some. This table holds some 37,000 clones, about 88% found once. Sequencing was done on a sample of peripheral blood. The source is a man aged 45-65 years in a cohort sampled during active COVID-19. CDR3s include the opening cysteine and the closing phenylalanine or tryptophan. A D gene is named only where the DNA matches it firmly. Size is stated for part of the rows, as once, few or many counts, or as a class when the clone is expanded.

V,size,D,length,J,CDR3,DNA
TRBV10-1,NA,TRBD1,14,TRBJ2-2,CASSGQGRTGELFF,TGCGCCAGCAGTGGACAGGGGAGAACCGGGGAGCTGTTTTTT
TRBV7-9,NA,NA,16,TRBJ1-4,CASSSSYRVTNEKLFF,TGTGCCAGCAGCTCCTCGTACAGGGTTACTAATGAAAAACTGTTTTTT
TRBV4-1,NA,TRBD1,14,TRBJ1-1,CASTQQGANTEAFF,TGCGCCAGCACCCAACAGGGGGCAAACACTGAAGCTTTCTTT
TRBV5-1,NA,TRBD1,16,TRBJ1-3,CASSLNGQGSGNTIYF,TGCGCCAGCAGCTTGAACGGACAGGGCTCTGGAAACACCATATATTTT
TRBV7-2,once,TRBD1,16,TRBJ2-3,CASSLGQGIFTDTQYF,TGTGCCAGCAGCTTGGGACAGGGTATTTTTACAGATACGCAGTATTTT
TRBV11-3,NA,TRBD2,15,TRBJ2-5,CASSRGTSAGSAQYF,TGTGCCAGCAGCCGTGGGACTAGCGCGGGGTCGGCCCAGTACTTC
TRBV9,once,TRBD1,15,TRBJ1-4,CASSAQGVTNEKLFF,TGTGCCAGCAGCGCGCAGGGGGTAACTAATGAAAAACTGTTTTTT
TRBV7-2,NA,TRBD1,14,TRBJ1-2,CASSRDSPNYGYTF,TGTGCCAGCAGTCGGGACAGCCCCAACTATGGCTACACCTTC
TRBV6-1,NA,NA,15,TRBJ2-1,CASSEDGDTYNEQFF,TGTGCCAGCAGTGAAGACGGGGACACGTACAATGAGCAGTTCTTC
TRBV5-1,NA,NA,15,TRBJ2-1,CASSLLSSAVDEQFF,TGCGCCAGCAGCCTCCTCAGCTCGGCGGTCGATGAGCAGTTCTTC
TRBV4-1,NA,NA,14,TRBJ2-7,CASRRVGGAFEQYF,TGCGCCAGCAGACGCGTGGGGGGGGCCTTCGAGCAGTACTTC
TRBV27,NA,TRBD1,17,TRBJ2-2,CASSTHRTGDQIGELFF,TGTGCCAGCAGCACCCACCGCACAGGGGATCAGATCGGGGAGCTGTTTTTT
TRBV27,NA,NA,17,TRBJ2-1,CASSLLGALYSYNEQFF,TGTGCCAGCAGTTTATTGGGGGCCCTTTACTCCTACAATGAGCAGTTCTTC
TRBV7-9,NA,TRBD1,15,TRBJ1-1,CASSFLTGGYTEAFF,TGTGCCAGCAGCTTTCTGACAGGGGGCTACACTGAAGCTTTCTTT
TRBV30,NA,TRBD1,14,TRBJ2-2,CAWSRQGPTGELFF,TGTGCCTGGAGTAGACAGGGCCCCACCGGGGAGCTGTTTTTT
TRBV13,NA,TRBD2,14,TRBJ2-3,CASRTSGYTDTQYF,TGTGCCAGCAGGACTAGCGGGTACACAGATACGCAGTATTTT
TRBV7-9,few,NA,12,TRBJ2-1,CASGEALNEQFF,TGTGCCAGCGGTGAGGCCCTTAATGAGCAGTTCTTC
TRBV24-1,NA,NA,14,TRBJ2-2,CATSDRRVFGELFF,TGTGCCACCAGTGATAGGAGAGTTTTCGGGGAGCTGTTTTTT
TRBV29-1,NA,NA,13,TRBJ1-1,CSVVRPLNTEAFF,TGCAGCGTTGTCAGGCCTCTTAACACTGAAGCTTTCTTT
TRBV7-9,NA,NA,13,TRBJ2-2,CASGGANTGELFF,TGTGCCAGCGGAGGCGCGAACACCGGGGAGCTGTTTTTT
TRBV7-2,NA,NA,13,TRBJ1-5,CASSLGQYQPQHF,TGTGCCAGCAGCTTAGGGCAGTATCAGCCCCAGCATTTT
TRBV5-1,NA,NA,17,TRBJ2-5,CASSTGPLSLTQETQYF,TGCGCCAGCAGTACGGGTCCACTATCACTCACCCAAGAGACCCAGTACTTC
TRBV27,NA,TRBD1,13,TRBJ1-1,CASSLDRGTEAFF,TGTGCCAGCAGTTTGGACAGGGGTACTGAAGCTTTCTTT
TRBV5-1,once,NA,22,TRBJ2-4,CASSNYPGNFQRGTIAKNIQYF,TGCGCCAGCAGCAATTACCCCGGTAATTTCCAAAGGGGTACCATAGCCAAAAACATTCAGTACTTC
TRBV3-1/TRBV3-2,NA,TRBD1,16,TRBJ2-4,CASSQEDRGDRNIQYF,TGTGCCAGCAGCCAAGAAGACAGGGGCGACCGAAACATTCAGTACTTC
TRBV5-6,NA,NA,15,TRBJ2-1,CASSPSQGYYNEQFF,TGTGCCAGCAGCCCATCACAGGGATACTACAATGAGCAGTTCTTC
TRBV4-1,NA,TRBD1,16,TRBJ2-7,CASSQEGTGATYEQYF,TGCGCCAGCAGCCAAGAGGGGACAGGTGCCACCTACGAGCAGTACTTC
TRBV7-9,NA,NA,12,TRBJ2-1,CASSLEGNEQFF,TGTGCCAGCAGCCTCGAGGGCAATGAGCAGTTCTTC
TRBV2,few,TRBD2,15,TRBJ2-7,CASRYLAGGLYEQYF,TGTGCCAGCAGGTATCTAGCGGGGGGCCTCTACGAGCAGTACTTC
TRBV5-5,NA,NA,14,TRBJ1-2,CASSLEGVGYGYTF,TGTGCCAGCAGCTTGGAGGGGGTTGGTTATGGCTACACCTTC
TRBV13,NA,NA,16,TRBJ1-4,CASSLVGEEANEKLFF,TGTGCCAGCAGCTTGGTGGGGGAGGAAGCTAATGAAAAACTGTTTTTT
TRBV19,NA,NA,12,TRBJ1-3,CASSIRGNTIYF,TGTGCCAGTAGTATCCGGGGGAACACCATATATTTT
TRBV19,NA,NA,15,TRBJ2-5,CATRSRGFEQETQYF,TGTGCCACCCGGAGTCGGGGGTTCGAACAAGAGACCCAGTACTTC
TRBV6-5,NA,NA,12,TRBJ2-3,CASSSPGDTQYF,TGTGCCAGCAGTTCCCCGGGGGATACGCAGTATTTT
TRBV10-3,NA,NA,13,TRBJ1-4,CAISERGNEKLFF,TGTGCCATCAGTGAGCGCGGAAATGAAAAACTGTTTTTT
TRBV7-3,NA,TRBD2,17,TRBJ2-1,CASSLNGGTSILTEQFF,TGTGCCAGCAGCTTAAATGGCGGGACTAGTATACTGACTGAGCAGTTCTTC
TRBV3-1/TRBV3-2,NA,NA,13,TRBJ2-4,CASAGNPGDIQYF,TGTGCCAGCGCCGGGAACCCTGGGGACATTCAGTACTTC
TRBV24-1,once,NA,23,TRBJ2-6,CATSDWELRGHAPPLSGANVLTF,TGTGCCACCAGTGATTGGGAGCTAAGGGGACACGCGCCACCCCTCTCTGGGGCCAACGTCCTGACTTTC
TRBV14,once,TRBD1,13,TRBJ1-1,CASRDRGNTEAFF,TGTGCCAGCAGGGACAGGGGGAACACTGAAGCTTTCTTT
TRBV5-6,once,NA,16,TRBJ1-2,CASSFRERFSSYGYTF,TGTGCCAGCAGCTTCAGGGAACGGTTTAGTTCCTATGGCTACACCTTC
TRBV29-1,NA,TRBD2,14,TRBJ2-2,CSVGLAGAGGELFF,TGCAGCGTTGGGCTAGCGGGAGCCGGCGGGGAGCTGTTTTTT
TRBV3-1/TRBV3-2,NA,TRBD1,16,TRBJ1-5,CASSQFPDRGIQPQHF,TGTGCCAGCAGCCAGTTCCCGGACAGGGGTATTCAGCCCCAGCATTTT
TRBV9,NA,NA,15,TRBJ2-3,CASSVSSATTDTQYF,TGTGCCAGCAGCGTTTCTAGCGCCACCACAGATACGCAGTATTTT
TRBV29-1,NA,NA,13,TRBJ2-5,CSVESTAQETQYF,TGCAGCGTTGAATCGACAGCCCAAGAGACCCAGTACTTC
TRBV7-7,NA,TRBD2,17,TRBJ2-2,CASSPTSGRARTGELFF,TGTGCTAGCAGCCCGACTAGCGGGAGGGCCAGAACCGGGGAGCTGTTTTTT
TRBV9,NA,NA,15,TRBJ2-5,CASSGQTFMGETQYF,TGTGCCAGCAGCGGACAGACTTTTATGGGGGAGACCCAGTACTTC
TRBV24-1,NA,NA,15,TRBJ1-1,CATPWDIVVNTEAFF,TGTGCCACCCCCTGGGACATAGTAGTGAACACTGAAGCTTTCTTT
TRBV9,NA,TRBD2,15,TRBJ2-2,CASSHAGGSTGELFF,TGTGCCAGCAGCCATGCGGGGGGGAGCACCGGGGAGCTGTTTTTT